The clone carrying this T cell receptor beta chain has ten or more counts. Its antigen remains unidentified. A much larger clone differs from this one at a single base, so this may be a read error. The data are from a study of spatial heterogeneity in lung cancer. Overall study context: An average of more than ten raw reads was observed per unique TCR and UMI combination. Overall study results and limits: Ubiquitous and regional expanded TCR counts correlated with ubiquitous and regional nonsynonymous mutations, respectively. Higher tumor mutation counts went along with higher counts of expanded intratumoral alpha and beta TCRs. Coverage was estimated at approximately 7.4% of tumor T cells for alpha chains and 13% for beta chains.

Trimming pared 5 bases from V and 6 bases from J, leaving 17 bases between. CDR1 and CDR2 from the germline V gene are WNHNN and SYGVQD (reference sequence). The CDR3 has 15 residues. Time point defined: sample taken at primary tumor resection. MiXCR, applied by TCRdb to the 5' RACE reads, yields one record per CDR3 protein. The sample yields some 13,000 distinct CDR3 sequences, over 3% seen once. The V gene is TRBV10-1, the J gene TRBJ2-1; tentative D call: TRBD1 (6 bases). This clonotype was sampled from a male donor with early-stage non-small cell lung cancer. The sequences come from lung tumor tissue, collected at surgery. The CDR3 here is CASSPQGCPFNEQFF. As DNA, the CDR3 is TGCGCCAGCAGTCCCCAGGGGTGTCCGTTCAATGAGCAGTTCTTC.